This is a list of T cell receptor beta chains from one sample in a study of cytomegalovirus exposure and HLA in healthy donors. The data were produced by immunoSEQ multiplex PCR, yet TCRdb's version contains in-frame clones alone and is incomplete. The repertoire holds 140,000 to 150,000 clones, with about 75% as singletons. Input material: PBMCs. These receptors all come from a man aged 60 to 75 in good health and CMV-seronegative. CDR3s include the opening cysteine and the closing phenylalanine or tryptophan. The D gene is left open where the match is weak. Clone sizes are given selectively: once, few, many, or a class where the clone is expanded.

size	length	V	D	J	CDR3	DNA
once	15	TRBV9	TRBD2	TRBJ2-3	CASSVSSGSTDTQYF	TGTGCCAGCAGCGTCTCTAGCGGGAGCACAGATACGCAGTATTTT
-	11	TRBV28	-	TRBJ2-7	CASLRQDEQYF	TGTGCCAGCTTAAGGCAGGACGAGCAGTACTTC
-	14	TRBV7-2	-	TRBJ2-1	CASSFSGRYYEQFF	TGTGCCAGCAGCTTTTCGGGGAGGTATTATGAGCAGTTCTTC
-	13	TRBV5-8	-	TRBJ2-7	CASSLIGVYEQYF	TGTGCCAGCAGCTTGATCGGGGTGTACGAGCAGTACTTC
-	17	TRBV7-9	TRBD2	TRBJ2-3	CASSFTPSGRSTDTQYF	TGTGCCAGCAGCTTTACTCCTAGCGGGAGGAGCACAGATACGCAGTATTTT
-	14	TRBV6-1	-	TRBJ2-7	CASSEAPTSGEQYF	TGTGCCAGCAGTGAAGCCCCGACCTCAGGGGAGCAGTACTTC
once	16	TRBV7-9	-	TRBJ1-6	CASSLALGSGNSPLHF	TGTGCCAGCAGCTTAGCTCTGGGGTCGGGGAATTCACCCCTCCACTTT
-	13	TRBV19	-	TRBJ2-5	CASSKDIQETQYF	TGTGCCAGTAGTAAAGACATCCAAGAGACCCAGTACTTC
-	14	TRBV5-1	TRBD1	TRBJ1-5	CASSLGQGDQPQHF	TGCGCCAGCAGCTTAGGACAGGGGGATCAGCCCCAGCATTTT
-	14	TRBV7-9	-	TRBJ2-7	CASSLAGGRDEQYF	TGTGCCAGCAGCTTAGCGGGGGGGCGGGACGAGCAGTACTTC
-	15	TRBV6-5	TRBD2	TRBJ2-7	CASSRDLAGDGEQYF	TGTGCCAGCAGTAGGGATTTGGCGGGAGACGGCGAGCAGTACTTC
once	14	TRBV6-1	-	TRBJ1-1	CASSSITGWLEAFF	TGTGCCAGCAGTTCGATAACAGGGTGGCTTGAGGCTTTCTTT
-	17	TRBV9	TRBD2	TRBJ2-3	CASSFGTSGTATDTQYF	TGTGCCAGCAGCTTCGGGACTAGCGGGACGGCGACAGATACGCAGTATTTT
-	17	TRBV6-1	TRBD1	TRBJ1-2	CASSEPGQRLSNYGYTF	TGTGCCAGCAGTGAGCCGGGACAGCGTTTATCGAACTATGGCTACACCTTC
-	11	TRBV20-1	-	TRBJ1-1	CSASSKPEAFF	TGCAGTGCTAGCTCTAAGCCTGAAGCTTTCTTT
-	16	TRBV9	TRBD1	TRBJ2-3	CASSVGVGQSTDTQYF	TGTGCCAGCAGCGTAGGCGTGGGACAGAGCACAGATACGCAGTATTTT
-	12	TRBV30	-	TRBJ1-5	CAWSIPNQPQHF	TGTGCCTGGAGCATCCCCAATCAGCCCCAGCATTTT
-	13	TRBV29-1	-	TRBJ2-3	CSVPGRSTDTQYF	TGCAGCGTTCCAGGGAGGAGCACAGATACGCAGTATTTT
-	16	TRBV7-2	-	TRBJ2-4	CASSLVPRGGKNIQYF	TGTGCCAGCAGCTTAGTCCCCCGAGGAGGCAAAAACATTCAGTACTTC
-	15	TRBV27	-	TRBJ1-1	CASRYSITGNTEAFF	TGTGCCAGCAGGTATTCCATCACGGGAAACACTGAAGCTTTCTTT
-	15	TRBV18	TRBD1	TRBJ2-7	CASSPRQGDAYEQYF	TGTGCCAGCTCACCTCGACAGGGGGATGCCTACGAGCAGTACTTC
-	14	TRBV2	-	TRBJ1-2	CATRGGAVDYGYTF	TGTGCCACCCGAGGTGGGGCTGTTGACTATGGCTACACCTTC
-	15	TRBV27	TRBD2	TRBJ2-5	CASSRGLAGAETQYF	TGTGCCAGCAGTCGTGGACTAGCGGGAGCGGAGACCCAGTACTTC
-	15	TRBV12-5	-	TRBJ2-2	CASGLLIQGSGELFF	TGTGCTAGTGGTTTGCTGATACAGGGAAGCGGGGAGCTGTTTTTT
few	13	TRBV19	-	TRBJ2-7	CASTSGEPYEQYF	-
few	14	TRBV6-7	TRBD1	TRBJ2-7	CASSSDRGLDEQYF	TGTGCCAGCAGTTCGGACAGGGGGCTGGACGAGCAGTACTTC
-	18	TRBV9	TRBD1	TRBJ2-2	CASSARGGTGENTGELFF	TGTGCCAGCAGCGCGAGGGGGGGGACAGGGGAGAACACCGGGGAGCTGTTTTTT
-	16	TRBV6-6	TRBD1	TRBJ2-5	CASSYSGTGVAETQYF	TGTGCCAGCAGTTACTCCGGGACAGGGGTGGCGGAGACCCAGTACTTC
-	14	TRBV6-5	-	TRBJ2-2	CASSYRRDTGELFF	TGTGCCAGCAGTTACCGCAGGGACACCGGGGAGCTGTTTTTT
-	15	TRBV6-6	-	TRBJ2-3	CASSYAGSSTDTQYF	TGTGCCAGCAGTTACGCGGGGTCTAGCACAGATACGCAGTATTTT
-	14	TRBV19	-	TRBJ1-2	CASRPSHGAAYYTF	TGTGCCAGTCGCCCTTCCCACGGAGCCGCCTACTACACCTTC
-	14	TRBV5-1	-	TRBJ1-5	CASSHDRENQPQHF	TGCGCCAGCTCACACGATCGGGAAAATCAGCCCCAGCATTTT
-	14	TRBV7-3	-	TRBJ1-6	CASSFGGDNSPLHF	TGTGCCAGCAGCTTCGGAGGTGACAATTCACCCCTCCACTTT
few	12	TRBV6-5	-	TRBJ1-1	CASSTVNTEAFF	TGTGCCAGCAGTACGGTGAACACTGAAGCTTTCTTT
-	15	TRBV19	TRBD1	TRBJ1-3	CASSPDRGYRNTIYF	TGTGCCAGTAGTCCGGACAGGGGCTATCGAAACACCATATATTTT
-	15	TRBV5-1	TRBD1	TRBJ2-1	CASSLERQGMNEQFF	TGCGCCAGCAGCTTGGAGAGACAGGGCATGAATGAGCAGTTCTTC
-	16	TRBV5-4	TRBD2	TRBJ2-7	CASSSNRLAGAYEQYF	TGTGCCAGCAGCTCGAACCGACTAGCGGGAGCCTACGAGCAGTACTTC
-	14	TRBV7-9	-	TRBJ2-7	CASSFGSPTYEQYF	TGTGCCAGCAGCTTCGGTTCGCCCACCTACGAGCAGTACTTC
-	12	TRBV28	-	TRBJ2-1	CASSPTGGFSFF	TGTGCCAGCAGTCCCACCGGAGGATTCTCCTTCTTC
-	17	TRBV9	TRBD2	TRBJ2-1	CASSVLASGSSYNEQFF	TGTGCCAGCAGCGTCTTGGCTAGCGGGAGCTCCTACAATGAGCAGTTCTTC
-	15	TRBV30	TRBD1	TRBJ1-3	CAWSGDRGSGNTIYF	TGTGCCTGGAGTGGGGACAGGGGCTCTGGAAACACCATATATTTT
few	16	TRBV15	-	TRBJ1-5	CATSRDREYSNQPQHF	TGTGCCACCAGCAGAGACCGCGAGTATAGCAATCAGCCCCAGCATTTT
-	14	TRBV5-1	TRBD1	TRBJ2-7	CASSLGDSLYEQYF	TGCGCCAGCAGCTTGGGGGACAGCCTCTACGAGCAGTACTTC
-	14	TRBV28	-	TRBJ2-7	CASSLALVAYEQYF	TGTGCCAGCAGCCTGGCCCTGGTAGCTTACGAGCAGTACTTC
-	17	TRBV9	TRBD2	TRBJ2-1	CASSVDPLAGSYNEQFF	TGTGCCAGCAGCGTAGACCCTCTAGCGGGCTCCTACAATGAGCAGTTCTTC
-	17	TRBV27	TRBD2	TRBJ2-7	CASSFSTLSGSSYEQYF	TGTGCCAGCAGTTTTTCCACCCTTAGCGGGAGCTCCTACGAGCAGTACTTC
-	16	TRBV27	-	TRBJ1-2	CASSFNWRGADYGYTF	TGTGCCAGCAGTTTCAACTGGCGGGGGGCGGACTATGGCTACACCTTC
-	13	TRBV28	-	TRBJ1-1	CAISDTLNTEAFF	TGTGCCATCTCGGACACCTTGAACACTGAAGCTTTCTTT
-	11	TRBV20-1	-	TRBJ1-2	CSASLGDGYTF	TGCAGTGCTAGTCTCGGAGATGGCTACACCTTC
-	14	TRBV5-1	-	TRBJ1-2	CASSAIPGAYGYTF	TGCGCCAGCTCAGCTATACCAGGGGCCTATGGCTACACCTTC
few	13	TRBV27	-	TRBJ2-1	CASMQGRSNEQFF	TGTGCCAGCATGCAGGGAAGGAGCAATGAGCAGTTCTTC
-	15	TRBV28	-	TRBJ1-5	CASSGEEGGHQPQHF	TGTGCCAGCAGTGGGGAGGAGGGGGGGCATCAGCCCCAGCATTTT
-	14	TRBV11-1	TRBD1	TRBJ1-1	CASSWGKRQGAAFF	TGTGCCAGCAGCTGGGGTAAGAGACAGGGAGCAGCTTTCTTT
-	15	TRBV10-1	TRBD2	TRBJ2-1	CASSESAGGYNEQFF	TGCGCCAGCAGTGAGTCGGCGGGAGGGTACAATGAGCAGTTCTTC
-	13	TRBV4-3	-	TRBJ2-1	CASSQDRSEEQFF	TGCGCCAGCAGCCAAGATCGATCCGAGGAGCAGTTCTTC
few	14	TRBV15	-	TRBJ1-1	CATSRGRGNTEAFF	TGTGCCACCAGCAGAGGGAGGGGGAACACTGAAGCTTTCTTT
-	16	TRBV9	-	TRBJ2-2	CASSVSGTPVYGELFF	TGTGCCAGCAGCGTATCCGGGACACCGGTTTACGGGGAGCTGTTTTTT
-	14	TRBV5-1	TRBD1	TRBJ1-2	CASSVPGQNYGYTF	TGCGCCAGCAGCGTGCCGGGACAGAACTATGGCTACACCTTC